This T cell receptor (beta chain) was captured by sequencing in a study of graft-versus-host responses after intestinal transplantation. Study at large: Multivisceral, liver-intestinal, or isolated intestinal transplants were given to recipients. Every recipient underwent anti-thymocyte globulin induction, then tacrolimus and steroids for approximately three years. Findings of the study overall: Peak GvH clone levels in circulation were associated with early post-transplant HvG declines.

The CDR3 spans 13 residues. V dropped 4 bases and J dropped 7; count of bases not matched to a gene: 5. The germline V gene encodes CDR1 MGHDK and CDR2 SYGVNS. Of note for this clone: What it binds is not known.

Clones were read by immunoSEQ multiplex PCR, and TCRdb kept only the in-frame ones, dropping some. The sample shows 30,000 or so clones, just under 85% of them seen only once. The chain has TRBV25-1 and TRBJ1-1, with 8 bases lining up with TRBD1. The sequence derives from a human donor who received an intestinal transplant. This specimen consisted of unstimulated CD8+ T cells sorted from spleen or lymph node cells, obtained before intestinal transplant. CDR3 DNA sequence: TGTGCCAGCAGTGTCTACAGGGGGGGTGAAGCTTTCTTT. Amino acid sequence: CASSVYRGGEAFF.